The present T cell receptor beta chain was sequenced within a study of response to subunit inactivated influenza vaccine (dated by TCRdb to the late 2010s). Looking at the study overall: Deep quantitative T cell receptor repertoire profiling was used in the study to track responses to a trivalent subunit inactivated influenza vaccine. Broad study findings and their caveats: The authors proposed that each seasonal influenza vaccination may bring in only a limited number of new T cells.

The CDR3 holds 15 amino acids from the cysteine to the phenylalanine. The kept DNA is CDR3 alone, 45 bases in frame from the first base. The germline V gene yields SGHRS for CDR1 and YFSETQ for CDR2. Relative to germline, V is 7 bases shorter and J is 2 bases shorter, with 17 bases between their ends. The table lists this clonotype with many counts. Its recognized antigen is unknown. No per-base quality is available; no much larger clone lies one base away. Receptor libraries were prepared by RT-PCR. The reads were generated on an Illumina HiSeq 2500. TCRdb reprocessing: public reads trimmed at Q25 with fastp, clones called with MiXCR, in-frame beta chains kept. Every entry covers one CDR3 protein and lists the most common genes and DNA from its rows. This sample is represented by some 640,000 distinct CDR3 sequences; approximately 15% of them were singletons. The top ten constitute less than 7% of the sample.

The specimen was PBMCs from blood, collected 14 to 15 days before vaccination. Recombination connected TRBV5-1 to TRBJ2-3; no D segment can be confidently identified. The receptor's source is a man over 45 who received an inactivated influenza vaccine. Donor details come from another sample of the same person, matched by shared clones. The DNA reads as follows: TGCGCCAGCGTGAGGAGCGTTTCCCTCACAGATACGCAGTATTTT. Its protein reads: CASVRSVSLTDTQYF.